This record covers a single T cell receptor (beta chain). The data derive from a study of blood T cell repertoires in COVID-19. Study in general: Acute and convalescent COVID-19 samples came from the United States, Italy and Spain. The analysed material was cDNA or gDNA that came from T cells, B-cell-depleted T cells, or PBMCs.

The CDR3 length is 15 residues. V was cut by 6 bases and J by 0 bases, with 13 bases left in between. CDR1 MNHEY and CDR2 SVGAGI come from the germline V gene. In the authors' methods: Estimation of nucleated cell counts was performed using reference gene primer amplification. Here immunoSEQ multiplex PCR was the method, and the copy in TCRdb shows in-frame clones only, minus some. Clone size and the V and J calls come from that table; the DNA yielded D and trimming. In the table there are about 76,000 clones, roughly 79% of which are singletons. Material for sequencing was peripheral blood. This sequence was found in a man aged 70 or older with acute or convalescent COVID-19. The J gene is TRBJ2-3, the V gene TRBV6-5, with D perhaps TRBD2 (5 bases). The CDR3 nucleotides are TGTGCCAGCAGCCTTAACCCGGGAAGCACAGATACGCAGTATTTT. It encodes CASSLNPGSTDTQYF.